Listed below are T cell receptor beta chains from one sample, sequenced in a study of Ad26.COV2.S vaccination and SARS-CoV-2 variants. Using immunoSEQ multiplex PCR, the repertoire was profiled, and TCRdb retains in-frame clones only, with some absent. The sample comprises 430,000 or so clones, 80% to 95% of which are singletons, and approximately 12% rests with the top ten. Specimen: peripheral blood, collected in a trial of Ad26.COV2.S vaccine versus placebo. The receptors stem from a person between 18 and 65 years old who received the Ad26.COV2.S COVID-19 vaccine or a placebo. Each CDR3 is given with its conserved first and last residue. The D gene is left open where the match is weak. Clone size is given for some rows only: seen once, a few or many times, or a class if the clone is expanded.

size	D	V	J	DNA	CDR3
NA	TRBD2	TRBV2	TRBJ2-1	TGTGCCAGCAGTGGGTGGACTAGTGTTCAGAGTGAGCAGTTCTTC	CASSGWTSVQSEQFF
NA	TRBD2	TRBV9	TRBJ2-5	TGTGCCAGCAGCGTCGCTAGCGGGAGCTACCAAGAGACCCAGTACTTC	CASSVASGSYQETQYF
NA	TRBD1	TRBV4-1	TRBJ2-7	TGCGCCAGCAGCCAAGCTCGTAGGACAGGGGTTTACGAGCAGTACTTC	CASSQARRTGVYEQYF
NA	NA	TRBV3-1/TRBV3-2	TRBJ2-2	TGTGCCAGCAGCCAAGGCAGGGCAAACGGGGAGCTGTTTTTT	CASSQGRANGELFF
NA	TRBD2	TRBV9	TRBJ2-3	TGTGCCAGCGGACTAGCGGGAATGCGTAGCACAGATACGCAGTATTTT	CASGLAGMRSTDTQYF
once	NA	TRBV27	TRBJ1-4	TGTGCCAGCAGTTTGTTCGGGGGCTTGAACGAAAAACTGTTTTTT	CASSLFGGLNEKLFF
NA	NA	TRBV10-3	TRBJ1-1	TGTGCCATCAGTAAGGACCGTTTGAACACTGAAGCTTTCTTT	CAISKDRLNTEAFF
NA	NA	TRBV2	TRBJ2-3	TGTGCCAGCAGTGAACCGCCTGGGGATACGCAGTATTTT	CASSEPPGDTQYF
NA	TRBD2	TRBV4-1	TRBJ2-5	TGCGCCAGCAGCCAACGGGGCGGGAGTGCCGAGACCCAGTACTTC	CASSQRGGSAETQYF
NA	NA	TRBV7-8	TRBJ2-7	TGTGCCAGCAGCTTACGTTTATGGGGGGCGGGAGTCCTGTACGAGCAGTACTTC	CASSLRLWGAGVLYEQYF
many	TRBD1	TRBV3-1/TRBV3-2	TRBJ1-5	TGTGCCAGCAGCCGTGGACAGGGGGATCAGCCCCAGCATTTT	CASSRGQGDQPQHF
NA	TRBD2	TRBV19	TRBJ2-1	TGTGCCAGTAGCCGAGGCGGGAGCCAGCAGTTCTTC	CASSRGGSQQFF
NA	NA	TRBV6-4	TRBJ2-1	TGTGCCAGCAGTGACTCGAGTTTGGGTGAGCAGTTCTTC	CASSDSSLGEQFF
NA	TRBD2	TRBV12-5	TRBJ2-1	TGTGCTAGTGGTTTGTCGCTAGCGGGAGGGCGGAGTGAGCAGTTCTTC	CASGLSLAGGRSEQFF
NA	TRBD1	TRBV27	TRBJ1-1	TGTGCCAGCAGTTTATCGGGACAGGGAAGGGGCACTGAAGCTTTCTTT	CASSLSGQGRGTEAFF
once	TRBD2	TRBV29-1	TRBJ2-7	TGCAGCGTTGGGGGGACTAGAGGTTTTGACGAGCAGTACTTC	CSVGGTRGFDEQYF
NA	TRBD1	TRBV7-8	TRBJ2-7	TGTGCCAGCAGCCCTCGGACAGGTTTAGTCTACGAGCAGTACTTC	CASSPRTGLVYEQYF
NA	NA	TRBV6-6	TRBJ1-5	TGTGCCAGCAGTTACCAAATTAACACAAATCAGCCCCAGCATTTT	CASSYQINTNQPQHF
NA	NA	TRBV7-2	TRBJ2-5	TGTGCCAGCAGCCCCAGGGGGGTGACAGGGCGTCTTCAAGAGACCCAGTACTTC	CASSPRGVTGRLQETQYF
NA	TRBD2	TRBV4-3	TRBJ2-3	TGCGCCAGCAGCCGGGCGACTAGCGGGAGGACAGATACGCAGTATTTT	CASSRATSGRTDTQYF
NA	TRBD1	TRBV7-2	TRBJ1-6	TGTGCCAGCAGCTTATTCGGGACAGGACTCCACTTT	CASSLFGTGLHF
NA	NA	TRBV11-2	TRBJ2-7	TGTGCCAGCAGCTTAGTTGAAGGGGGCTACGAGCAGTACTTC	CASSLVEGGYEQYF
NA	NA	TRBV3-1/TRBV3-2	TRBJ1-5	TGTGCCAGCAGCCAAGACCAAGGCCAGCCCCAGCATTTT	CASSQDQGQPQHF
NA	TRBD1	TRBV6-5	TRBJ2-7	TGTGCCAGCAGCACCGGGACAGGAACCTACGAGCAGTACTTC	CASSTGTGTYEQYF
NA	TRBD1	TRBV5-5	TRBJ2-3	TGTGCCAGCAGCTTCGATCGACAGGGTTTCACAGATACGCAGTATTTT	CASSFDRQGFTDTQYF
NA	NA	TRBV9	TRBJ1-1	TGTGCCAGCAGCGGACACATGAACACTGAAGCTTTCTTT	CASSGHMNTEAFF
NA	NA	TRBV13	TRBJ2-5	TGTGCCAGCAGCTTAGAAGAGACCCAGTACTTC	CASSLEETQYF
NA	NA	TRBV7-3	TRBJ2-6	TGTGCCAGCAGCGTCAGACAGACCTTCTCTGGGGCCAACGTCCTGACTTTC	CASSVRQTFSGANVLTF
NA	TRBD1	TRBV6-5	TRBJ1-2	TGTGCCAGTCTAAGTAACAGGGGTGGCTACACCTTC	CASLSNRGGYTF
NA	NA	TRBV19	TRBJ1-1	TGTGCCAGTAGTATGGTGATTACGACTGAAGCTTTCTTT	CASSMVITTEAFF
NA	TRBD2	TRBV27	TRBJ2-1	TGTGCCAGCAGCGATCTGGCGGGGGAGTACAATGAGCAGTTCTTC	CASSDLAGEYNEQFF
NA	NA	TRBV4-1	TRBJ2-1	TGCGCCAGCAGCCAAGGAGGGGGCTCCTACAATGAGCAGTTCTTC	CASSQGGGSYNEQFF
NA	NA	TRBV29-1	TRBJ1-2	TGCAGCGCCGAAGTGGGGGAGGGTCTCGACTATGGCTACACCTTC	CSAEVGEGLDYGYTF
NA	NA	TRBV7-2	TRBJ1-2	TGTGCCAGCAGCGAGGGGGGAAGGACTTATGGCTACACCTTC	CASSEGGRTYGYTF
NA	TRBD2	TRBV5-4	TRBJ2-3	TGTGCCAGCAGCCTCGAAGGACTAGCAATTGTGGATACGCAGTATTTT	CASSLEGLAIVDTQYF
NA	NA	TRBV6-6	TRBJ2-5	TGTGCCAGCAGTTACTCCGGACTCGAAGAGACCCAGTACTTC	CASSYSGLEETQYF
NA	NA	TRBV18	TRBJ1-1	TGTGCCAGCTCACCACGGGGTGGTTTAATGAACACTGAAGCTTTCTTT	CASSPRGGLMNTEAFF
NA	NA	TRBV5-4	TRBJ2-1	TGTGCCAGCAGCTTGAGGATTTCAGGCAATGAGCAGTTCTTC	CASSLRISGNEQFF
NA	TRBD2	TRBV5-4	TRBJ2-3	TGTGCCAGCAGGGGGATAGCGGGAGAGGCAGATACGCAGTATTTT	CASRGIAGEADTQYF
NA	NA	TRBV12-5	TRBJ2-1	TGTGCTAGGGGGGTTAGCTCCTACAATGAGCAGTTCTTC	CARGVSSYNEQFF
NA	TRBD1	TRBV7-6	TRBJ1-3	TGTGCCAGCAGCTTCGGGACAGTCTCTGGAAACACCATATATTTT	CASSFGTVSGNTIYF
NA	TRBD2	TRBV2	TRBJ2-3	TGTGCCAGCAGTATCAGCGCCACTAGCGGGGGCACAGATACGCAGTATTTT	CASSISATSGGTDTQYF
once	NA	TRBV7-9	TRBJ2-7	TGTGCCAACGGGAATGGAGATGAGCAGTACTTC	CANGNGDEQYF
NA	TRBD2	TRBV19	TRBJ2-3	TGTGCCAGTAGCGAACTAGCGGGATCGACAGATACGCAGTATTTT	CASSELAGSTDTQYF
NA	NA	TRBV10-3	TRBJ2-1	TGTGCCATCAGTGGGGGGGCCAGCTCCTACAATGAGCAGTTCTTC	CAISGGASSYNEQFF
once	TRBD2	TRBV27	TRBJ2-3	TGTGCCAGCAGGAAACTAGCGGGAGTTGGAGATACGCAGTATTTT	CASRKLAGVGDTQYF
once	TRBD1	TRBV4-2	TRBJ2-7	TGTGCCAGCAGCCAAGATCTCGACAGGGGTTTCGAGCAGTACTTC	CASSQDLDRGFEQYF
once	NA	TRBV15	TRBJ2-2	TGTGCCACCAATTCAGGGGACACCGGGGAGCTGTTTTTT	CATNSGDTGELFF
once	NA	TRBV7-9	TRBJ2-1	TGTGCCAGCAACGAGGGGGGGAACCATGAGCAGTTCTTC	CASNEGGNHEQFF
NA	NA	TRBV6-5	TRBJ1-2	TGTGCCAGCAGAGCCGGGGGCGAAGGAATGGGCTACACCTTC	CASRAGGEGMGYTF
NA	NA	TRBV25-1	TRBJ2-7	TGTGCCAGCAGTGTAGGGAACGACTACGAGCAGTACTTC	CASSVGNDYEQYF
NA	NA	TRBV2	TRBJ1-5	TGTGCCAGCAGTCCCTTAGGGAACGGTCAGCCCCAGCATTTT	CASSPLGNGQPQHF
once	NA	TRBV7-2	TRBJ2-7	TGTGCCAGCAGACCCCGACCGGGAATTTACTACGAGCAGTACTTC	CASRPRPGIYYEQYF
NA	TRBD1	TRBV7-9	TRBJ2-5	TGTGCCAGCAGCCCCCTCCCGGGACAGATTCAAGAGACCCAGTACTTC	CASSPLPGQIQETQYF
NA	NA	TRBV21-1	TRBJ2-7	TGTGCCGTAGAGTGGGAGAACCTTTACGAGCAGTACTTC	CAVEWENLYEQYF
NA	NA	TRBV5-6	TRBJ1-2	TGTGCCAGCAGCACCACAAACCAGGGAATAAGCAAGGGCGCCTTC	CASSTTNQGISKGAF
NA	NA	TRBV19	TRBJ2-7	TGTGCCAGTAGTATGTCCGGATACGAGCAGTACTTC	CASSMSGYEQYF
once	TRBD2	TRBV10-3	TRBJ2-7	TGTGCCATCAGTGTCGGAGAGCGGGAGGCCTACGAGCAGTACTTC	CAISVGEREAYEQYF
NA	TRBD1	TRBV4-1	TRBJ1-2	TGCGCCAGCAGCCAAGATCGAATCCAACCGGGACAGGGGTATGGCTACACCTTC	CASSQDRIQPGQGYGYTF
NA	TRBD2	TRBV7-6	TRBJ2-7	TGTGCCAGCAGCCCAAAAGAGAGCACTAGCGGGAGTTTCCACGAGCAGTACTTC	CASSPKESTSGSFHEQYF